This TCR beta chain was retrieved from a study of control samples from healthy donors and cancer patients. The protocol was immunoSEQ multiplex PCR, while the TCRdb copy is restricted to in-frame clones and leaves out a portion. The sample gives over 40,000 clones, around nine tenths of which show up once; under 45% is in the top ten. The CDR3 length is 14 residues. V lost 2 bases, J lost 0 bases, and 5 bases lay in between. Germline CDR1 is LGHDT and CDR2 is YNNKEL (reference sequence). This clone was recorded once. The sequence derives from a man aged 45 to 65 with head and neck cancer. The chain couples TRBV3-1 (or the pseudogene TRBV3-2) to TRBJ2-4; the D is unclear. The sample comprised PBMCs. DNA of the CDR3: TGTGCCAGCAGCCAAACAATAGCCAAAAACATTCAGTACTTC. Its translation: CASSQTIAKNIQYF.